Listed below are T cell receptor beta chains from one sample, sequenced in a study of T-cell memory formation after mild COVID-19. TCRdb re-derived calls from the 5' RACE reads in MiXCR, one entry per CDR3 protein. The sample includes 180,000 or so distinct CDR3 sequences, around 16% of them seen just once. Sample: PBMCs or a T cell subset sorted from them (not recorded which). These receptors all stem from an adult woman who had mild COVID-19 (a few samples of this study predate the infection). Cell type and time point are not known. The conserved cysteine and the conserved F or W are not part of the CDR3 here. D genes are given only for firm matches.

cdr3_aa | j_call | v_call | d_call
ASSPVGQSTNEKLV | TRBJ1-4 | TRBV5-6 | NA
ASSWRTVNEQF | TRBJ2-1 | TRBV4-3 | NA
ASSPGQASTEAF | TRBJ1-1 | TRBV2 | TRBD1
ASSSPARWTGEQF | TRBJ2-1 | TRBV7-9 | NA
ASSEGYTGELF | TRBJ2-2 | TRBV9 | NA
ASSGEFRASNQPQH | TRBJ1-5 | TRBV2 | NA
ASSLAMVAGGYEQY | TRBJ2-7 | TRBV12-3/TRBV12-4 | TRBD2
ASSPGESEQF | TRBJ2-1 | TRBV12-3/TRBV12-4 | NA
ASDRWDLPSEAF | TRBJ1-1 | TRBV7-2 | NA
SAREGRDLVRSPQH | TRBJ1-5 | TRBV20-1 | NA
ASSSDRATYNYGYT | TRBJ1-2 | TRBV5-1 | TRBD1
ASSLGTGNSYEQY | TRBJ2-7 | TRBV5-1 | TRBD1
ASSPVGLAGNEQF | TRBJ2-1 | TRBV6-2/TRBV6-3 | TRBD2
ASSPGTGGNTGELF | TRBJ2-2 | TRBV7-8 | TRBD1
ASSSDGHNQPQH | TRBJ1-5 | TRBV12-3/TRBV12-4 | NA
SARGSQSGEKLF | TRBJ1-4 | TRBV20-1 | NA
ASKLENTEAF | TRBJ1-1 | TRBV7-9 | NA
ASSSGQSGETQY | TRBJ2-5 | TRBV5-1 | NA
ATSGIRAGFGELF | TRBJ2-2 | TRBV24-1 | NA
ASSQENREVDTQY | TRBJ2-3 | TRBV4-2 | NA
ASRGGVPTDTQY | TRBJ2-3 | TRBV12-3/TRBV12-4 | NA
SGVRGASYNEQF | TRBJ2-1 | TRBV29-1 | TRBD2
ASSAGQGSEQY | TRBJ2-7 | TRBV18 | TRBD1
ASSSGLADYNEQF | TRBJ2-1 | TRBV7-2 | TRBD2
ATPGQGTGELF | TRBJ2-2 | TRBV28 | NA
ASSPNPEADSGNTIY | TRBJ1-3 | TRBV12-3/TRBV12-4 | NA
ASRPESSGANVLT | TRBJ2-6 | TRBV5-1 | NA
ASSSRGHGYT | TRBJ1-2 | TRBV3-1 | NA
ATGHFGGSNQPQH | TRBJ1-5 | TRBV15 | NA
ATSAGGRDTQY | TRBJ2-3 | TRBV24-1 | TRBD1
ASSSDSLNYGYT | TRBJ1-2 | TRBV5-5 | NA
ASSYRRQEKNYGYT | TRBJ1-2 | TRBV27 | NA
ASSLHRSSYNEQF | TRBJ2-1 | TRBV3-1 | NA
ASSRSSPKLGETQY | TRBJ2-5 | TRBV6-1 | NA
ASSLDGSSGGGELF | TRBJ2-2 | TRBV11-3 | TRBD2
ASSLDHKAGEQY | TRBJ2-7 | TRBV11-2 | NA
ASSSPSGGLNNEQF | TRBJ2-1 | TRBV7-2 | TRBD2
AISDTGQASGANVLT | TRBJ2-6 | TRBV10-3 | TRBD1
ASSLEWGRNTIY | TRBJ1-3 | TRBV5-1 | NA
ASSAHRPTGELF | TRBJ2-2 | TRBV12-3/TRBV12-4 | NA
ASSFLPSGSGDEQF | TRBJ2-1 | TRBV5-1 | TRBD2
ATSREILGVIRETQY | TRBJ2-5 | TRBV15 | NA
ASSPYRTNYGYT | TRBJ1-2 | TRBV5-1 | NA
AWSVPGANVLT | TRBJ2-6 | TRBV30 | NA
ANSLPSGRAYNEQF | TRBJ2-1 | TRBV24-1 | TRBD2
ASSYEGAGGNTIY | TRBJ1-3 | TRBV6-5 | NA
ASSQGTGGDSPLH | TRBJ1-6 | TRBV3-1 | TRBD1
ASSVDRAGYT | TRBJ1-2 | TRBV9 | NA
ASRGRLAPY | TRBJ2-3 | TRBV25-1 | TRBD2
ASKWGGDEKLF | TRBJ1-4 | TRBV2 | NA
ASSWGGRALGEQF | TRBJ2-1 | TRBV12-3/TRBV12-4 | TRBD2
ASSSLGVAGRNEQF | TRBJ2-1 | TRBV11-2 | TRBD2
ASSSGISYEQY | TRBJ2-7 | TRBV5-1 | NA
ASRTSGRYEQY | TRBJ2-7 | TRBV6-2/TRBV6-3 | TRBD2
ASSTPLENTDTQY | TRBJ2-3 | TRBV6-2/TRBV6-3 | NA